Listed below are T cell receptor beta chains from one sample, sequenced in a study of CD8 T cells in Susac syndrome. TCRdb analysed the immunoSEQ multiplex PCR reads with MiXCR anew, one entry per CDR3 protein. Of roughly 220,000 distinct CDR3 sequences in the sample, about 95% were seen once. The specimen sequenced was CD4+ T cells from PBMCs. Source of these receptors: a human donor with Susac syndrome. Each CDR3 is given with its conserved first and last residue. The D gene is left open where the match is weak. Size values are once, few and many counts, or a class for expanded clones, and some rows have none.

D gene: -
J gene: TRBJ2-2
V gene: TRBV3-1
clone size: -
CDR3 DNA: TGTGCCAGCAGTCAAAGTAGGACCCCGAACACCGGGGAGCTGTTTTTT
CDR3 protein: CASSQSRTPNTGELFF

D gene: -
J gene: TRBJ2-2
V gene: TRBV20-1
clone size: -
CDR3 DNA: TGCAGTGCTAGGTCAGGGATAAACACCGGGGAGCTGTTTTTT
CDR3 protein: CSARSGINTGELFF

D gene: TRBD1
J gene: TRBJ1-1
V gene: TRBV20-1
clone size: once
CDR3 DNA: TGCAGTGCCCGTACGGACAGGGGGACGGCTGAAGCTTTCTTT
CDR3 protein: CSARTDRGTAEAFF

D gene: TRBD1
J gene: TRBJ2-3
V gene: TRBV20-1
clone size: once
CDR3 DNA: TGCAGTGCTTCGGACAGGGGGAGTCCTGCAGATACGCAGTATTTT
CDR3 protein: CSASDRGSPADTQYF

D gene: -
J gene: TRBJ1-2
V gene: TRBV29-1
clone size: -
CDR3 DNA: TGCAGCGCCGCGGAGGGAGGATATGGCTACACCTTC
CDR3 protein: CSAAEGGYGYTF

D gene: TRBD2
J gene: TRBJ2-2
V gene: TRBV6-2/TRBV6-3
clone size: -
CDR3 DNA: TGTGCCAGCAGTTACTTAGCGGGGCTCCCCACCGGGGAGCTGTTTTTT
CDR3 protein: CASSYLAGLPTGELFF

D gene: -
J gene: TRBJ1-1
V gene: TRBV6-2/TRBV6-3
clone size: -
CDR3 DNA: TGTGCCACTTCGGGACCTGAAGCTTTCTTT
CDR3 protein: CATSGPEAFF

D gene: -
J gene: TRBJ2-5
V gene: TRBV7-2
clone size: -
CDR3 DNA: TGTGCCAGCAGCTCCCCAGGAGGAGAGACCCAGTACTTC
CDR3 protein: CASSSPGGETQYF

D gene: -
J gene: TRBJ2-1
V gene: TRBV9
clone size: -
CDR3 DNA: TGTGCCAGCAGCCCGCAACTAGCAGCCAATGAGCAGTTCTTC
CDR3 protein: CASSPQLAANEQFF

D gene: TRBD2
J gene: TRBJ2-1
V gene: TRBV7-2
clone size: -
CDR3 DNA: TGTGCCAGCAGCTCTGTAGCGGGGGGCTCCTACAATGAGCAGTTCTTC
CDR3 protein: CASSSVAGGSYNEQFF

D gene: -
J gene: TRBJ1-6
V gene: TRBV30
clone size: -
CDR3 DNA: TGTGCCTGGAGTTCTGACTCCTATAATTCACCCCTCCACTTT
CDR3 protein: CAWSSDSYNSPLHF

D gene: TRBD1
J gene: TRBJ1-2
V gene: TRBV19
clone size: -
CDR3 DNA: TGTGCCAGTAGCATCACAGGGGACGAGAGGTGGAACTATGGCTACACCTTC
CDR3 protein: CASSITGDERWNYGYTF

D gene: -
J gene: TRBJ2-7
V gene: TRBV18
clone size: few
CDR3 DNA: TGTGCCAGCTCACCACTGGCTGGGGACGAGCAGTACTTC
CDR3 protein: CASSPLAGDEQYF

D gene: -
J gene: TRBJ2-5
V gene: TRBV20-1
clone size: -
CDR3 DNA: TGCAGTGCTAAGGGACTCCTACAAGAGACCCAGTACTTC
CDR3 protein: CSAKGLLQETQYF

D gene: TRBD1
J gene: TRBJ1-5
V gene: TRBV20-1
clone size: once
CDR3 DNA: TGCAGTGCTACCACAGGGGTCAATCAGCCCCAGCATTTT
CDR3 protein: CSATTGVNQPQHF

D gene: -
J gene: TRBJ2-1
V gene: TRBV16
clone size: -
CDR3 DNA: TGTGCCAGCAGCCCAACCTCTCCTGAGCAGTTCTTC
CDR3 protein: CASSPTSPEQFF

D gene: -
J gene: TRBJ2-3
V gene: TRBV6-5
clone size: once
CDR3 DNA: TGTGCCAGCAGTTACACGGCGGGTGAGGGGGCAGATACGCAGTATTTT
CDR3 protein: CASSYTAGEGADTQYF

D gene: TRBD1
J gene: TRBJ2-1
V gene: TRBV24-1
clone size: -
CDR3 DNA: TGTGCCACCAGTGAATCCGGGACAGGGCCTACAATTGAGCAGTTCTTC
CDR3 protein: CATSESGTGPTIEQFF

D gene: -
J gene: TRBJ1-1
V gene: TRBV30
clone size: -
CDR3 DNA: TGTGCCTGGAGTGACAGGACGGAAGCTTTCTTT
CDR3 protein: CAWSDRTEAFF

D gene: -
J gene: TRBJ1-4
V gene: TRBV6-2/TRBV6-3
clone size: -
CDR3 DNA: TGTGCCAGCAGTTCAAGACACCCCTTGGCTGCAACTAATGAAAAACTGTTTTTT
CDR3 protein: CASSSRHPLAATNEKLFF

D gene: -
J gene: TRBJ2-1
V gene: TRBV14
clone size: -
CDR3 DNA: TGTGCCAGCAGCCATGGTGTGCAGGGGAGGATCAATGAGCAGTTCTTC
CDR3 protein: CASSHGVQGRINEQFF

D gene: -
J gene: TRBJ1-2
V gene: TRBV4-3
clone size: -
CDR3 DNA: TGCGCCAGCAGTCGCTCCGTCGGGGGGACAACGGATTATGGCTACACCTTC
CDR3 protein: CASSRSVGGTTDYGYTF

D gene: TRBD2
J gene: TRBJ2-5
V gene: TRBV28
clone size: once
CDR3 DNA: TGTGCCAGCAGTTTCTGGACTAGCGGGGGCCAAGAGACCCAGTACTTC
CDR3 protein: CASSFWTSGGQETQYF

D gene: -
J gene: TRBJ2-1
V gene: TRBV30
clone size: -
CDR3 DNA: TGTGCCTGGAGCAAGGGGTCCTACAATGAGCAGTTCTTC
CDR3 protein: CAWSKGSYNEQFF

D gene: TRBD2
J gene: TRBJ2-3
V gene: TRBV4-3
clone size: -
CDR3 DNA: TGCGCCAGCAGCCAACTTAACGGGGGGGGTGGGACAGATACGCAGTATTTT
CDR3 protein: CASSQLNGGGGTDTQYF

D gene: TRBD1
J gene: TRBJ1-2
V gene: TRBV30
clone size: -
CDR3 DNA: TGTGCCTGGAGCCGGGACAGGCCCTATGGCTACACCTTC
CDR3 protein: CAWSRDRPYGYTF

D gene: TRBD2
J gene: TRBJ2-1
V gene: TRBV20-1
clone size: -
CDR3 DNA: TGCAGTGCTAGAGTCGTAGCGGGGGTCTACAATGAGCAGTTCTTC
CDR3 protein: CSARVVAGVYNEQFF

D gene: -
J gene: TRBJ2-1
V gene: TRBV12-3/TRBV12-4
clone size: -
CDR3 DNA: TGTGCCAGCAGCATATGGGACCAAAATATTGAGCAGTTCTTC
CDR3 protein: CASSIWDQNIEQFF

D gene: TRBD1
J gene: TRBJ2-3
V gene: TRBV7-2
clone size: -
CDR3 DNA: TGTGCCAGCAGCCTAACCCGGACAGGAGAAGATACGCAGTATTTT
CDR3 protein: CASSLTRTGEDTQYF

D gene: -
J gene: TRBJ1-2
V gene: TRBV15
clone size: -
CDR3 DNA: TGTGCCACCAGCAGTCTACAGGGCCACTATGGCTACACCTTC
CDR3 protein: CATSSLQGHYGYTF

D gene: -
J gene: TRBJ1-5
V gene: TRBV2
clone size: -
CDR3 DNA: TGTGCCAGCAGAGCGCCGGGAGGCGATCAGCCCCAGCATTTT
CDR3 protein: CASRAPGGDQPQHF

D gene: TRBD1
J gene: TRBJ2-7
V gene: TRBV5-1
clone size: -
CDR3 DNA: TGCGCCAGCAGCTTGGCTGCAGGGGGTCCCTACGAGCAGTACTTC
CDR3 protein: CASSLAAGGPYEQYF

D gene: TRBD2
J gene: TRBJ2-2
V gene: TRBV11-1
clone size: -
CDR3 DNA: TGTGCCAGCAGCTTGGACCGCGGGGGGAACACCGGGGAGCTGTTTTTT
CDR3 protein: CASSLDRGGNTGELFF

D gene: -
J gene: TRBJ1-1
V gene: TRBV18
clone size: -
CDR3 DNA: TGTGCCAGCCTACGGACAGCGAACACTGAAGCTTTCTTT
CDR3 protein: CASLRTANTEAFF

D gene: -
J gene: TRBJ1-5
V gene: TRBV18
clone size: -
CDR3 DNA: TGTGCCAGCTCACCGATGTCAGGGGGCAATCAGCCCCAGCATTTT
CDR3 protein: CASSPMSGGNQPQHF

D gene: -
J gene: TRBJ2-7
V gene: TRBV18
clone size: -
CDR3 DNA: TGTGCCAGCTCACCACCAGGGTTAGGCTACGAGCAGTACTTC
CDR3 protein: CASSPPGLGYEQYF

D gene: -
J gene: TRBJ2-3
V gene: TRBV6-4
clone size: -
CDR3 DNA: TGTGCCAGCAGTGATTACCGGGTAGAAGATACGCAGTATTTT
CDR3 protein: CASSDYRVEDTQYF

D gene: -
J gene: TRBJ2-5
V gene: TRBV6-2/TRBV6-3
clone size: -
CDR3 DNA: TGTGCCAGCAGTCACCCCCTCGGAGGCCAAGAGACCCAGTACTTC
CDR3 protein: CASSHPLGGQETQYF

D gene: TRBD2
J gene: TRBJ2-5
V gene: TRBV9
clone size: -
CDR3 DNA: TGTGCCAGCAGCGTAGCGGGTAGCGGGGTGACAGAGACCCAGTACTTC
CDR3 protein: CASSVAGSGVTETQYF

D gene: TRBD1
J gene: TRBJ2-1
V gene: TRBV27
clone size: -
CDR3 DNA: TGTGCCAGCAGTTTACGGGACAGGGGGCCTCGGGAGCAGTTCTTC
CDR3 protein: CASSLRDRGPREQFF

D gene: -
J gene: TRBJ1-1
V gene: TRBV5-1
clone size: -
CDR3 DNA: TGCGCCAGCAGGCCAGAGATAAACACTGAAGCTTTCTTT
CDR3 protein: CASRPEINTEAFF

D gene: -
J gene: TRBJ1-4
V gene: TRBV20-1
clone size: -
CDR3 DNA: TGCAGTGCTAGTAGACAGGCGGGGGTTGAAAAACTGTTTTTT
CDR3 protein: CSASRQAGVEKLFF

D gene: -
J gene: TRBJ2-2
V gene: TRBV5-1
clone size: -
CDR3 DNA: TGCGCCAGCAGCTTGGTGGGACAGAACACCGGGGAGCTGTTTTTT
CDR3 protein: CASSLVGQNTGELFF

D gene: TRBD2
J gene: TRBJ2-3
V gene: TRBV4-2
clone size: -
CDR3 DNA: TGTGCCAGCAGCCAAGATAGGGCTAGCGGGGGCACAGATACGCAGTATTTT
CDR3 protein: CASSQDRASGGTDTQYF

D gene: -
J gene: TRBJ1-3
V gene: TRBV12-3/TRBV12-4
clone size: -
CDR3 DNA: TGTGCCAGCAGTTATAGGACGGCTTCTGGAAACACCATATATTTT
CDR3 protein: CASSYRTASGNTIYF

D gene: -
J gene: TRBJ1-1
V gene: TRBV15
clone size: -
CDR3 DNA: TGTGCCACCTCTCTCGCTGTCGGCGGGGACGAAGCTTTCTTT
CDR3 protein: CATSLAVGGDEAFF

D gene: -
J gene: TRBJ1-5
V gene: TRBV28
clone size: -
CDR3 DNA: TGTGCCAGCAGGCCCTACGGGAAAAGGGACAATCAGCCCCAGCATTTT
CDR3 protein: CASRPYGKRDNQPQHF

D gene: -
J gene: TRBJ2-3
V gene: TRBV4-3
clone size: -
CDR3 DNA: TGCGCCAGCAGCCAAGAAAGTTATAGGCGGGGAGCCACAGATACGCAGTATTTT
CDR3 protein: CASSQESYRRGATDTQYF

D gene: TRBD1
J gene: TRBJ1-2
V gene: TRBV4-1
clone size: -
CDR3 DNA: TGCGCCAGCAGCCAGGAGAAAACCGGACAGGGGGTAAACACCTTC
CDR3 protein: CASSQEKTGQGVNTF

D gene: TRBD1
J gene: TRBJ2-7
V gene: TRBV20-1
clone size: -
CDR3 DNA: TGCAGTGCTGGGGACAGGGGTACCTACGAGCAGTACTTC
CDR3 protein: CSAGDRGTYEQYF

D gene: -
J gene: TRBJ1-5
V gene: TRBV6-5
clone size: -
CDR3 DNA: TGTGCCAGCAGTTCACCAGGGCTGGAGCAGCCCCAGCATTTT
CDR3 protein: CASSSPGLEQPQHF

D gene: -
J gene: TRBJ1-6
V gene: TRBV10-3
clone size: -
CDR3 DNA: TGTGCCATCAGTGAGTCAACCTTCTCAAATTCACCCCTCCACTTT
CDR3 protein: CAISESTFSNSPLHF

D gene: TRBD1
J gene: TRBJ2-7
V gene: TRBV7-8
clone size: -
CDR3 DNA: TGTGCCAGCAACCGGGACAGGAGCTCCTACGAGCAGTACTTC
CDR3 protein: CASNRDRSSYEQYF

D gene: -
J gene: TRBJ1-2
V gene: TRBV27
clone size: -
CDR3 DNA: TGTGCCAGCAGTTCCCTTAACAGGGCTGGCTATGGCTACACCTTC
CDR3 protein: CASSSLNRAGYGYTF

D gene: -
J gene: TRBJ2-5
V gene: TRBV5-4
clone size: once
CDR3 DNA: TGTGCCAGCAGCCTAGGGCCGAGGGGGGAGACCCAGTACTTC
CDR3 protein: CASSLGPRGETQYF